What follows are 23 T cell receptor beta chains derived from one specimen sequenced in a study of sequential checkpoint blockade in melanoma. Treatment meaning: randomized to nivolumab then ipilimumab (arm A) or the reverse (arm B). Sequencing was performed with immunoSEQ multiplex PCR; in TCRdb, only in-frame clones are kept and a portion is missing. The sample includes about 24,000 clones, roughly four fifths of them seen just once. Sequenced here: CD8+ T cells sorted from blood (inferred from file names), sampled from a patient given nivolumab and ipilimumab in sequence. Every receptor here comes from a human donor with melanoma.

Only a few counts were recorded for this clone. The chain links TRBV6-1 to TRBJ2-7; 7 nucleotides match TRBD1. After removal of 1 base from V and 1 base from J, the junction contained 4 bases not matched to a gene. Germline CDR1 reads MNHNS; CDR2 reads SASEGT. The CDR3 is made up of 15 amino acids. CDR3 nucleotides: TGTGCCAGCAGTGAAGATCACAGGGGATCCTACGAGCAGTACTTC. This sequence encodes CASSEDHRGSYEQYF.

The chain uses TRBV19 and TRBJ2-3; 7 nucleotides line up with TRBD2. The CDR3 covers 14 residues. Germline-derived CDR1 and CDR2 are LNHDA and SQIVND (reference sequence). V lost 7 bases, J lost 2 bases, and 6 bases stayed unmatched. The CDR3 sequence is CASTRTSNTDTQYF. The DNA of the CDR3 is TGTGCCAGTACCCGGACTAGTAACACAGATACGCAGTATTTT.

CDR3 bases: TGTGCCAGTAGTATTTACGCGGGGACTGAATACAATGAGCAGTTCTTC. It encodes CASSIYAGTEYNEQFF. This chain uses TRBV19 with TRBJ2-1; maybe TRBD2 (6 bases). The CDR3 is made up of 16 amino acids. Germline CDR1 reads LNHDA; CDR2 reads SQIVND (reference sequence). V dropped 3 bases and J dropped 4 bases, with 16 bases sitting between them.

V is TRBV5-8 and J is TRBJ2-7, with unresolved D. V was cut by 6 bases and J by 6 bases, with 16 bases left in between. Per the germline V gene, CDR1 is SGHTS and CDR2 is YDEGEE. This CDR3 is built from 13 residues. In DNA, the CDR3 is TGTGCCAGCACCCCAGGCTATCGGTTCGAGCAGTACTTC. Protein sequence: CASTPGYRFEQYF. The complete variable domain, with remaining parts taken from reference TRBV5-8 and TRBJ2-7, reads EAGVTQSPTHLIKTRGQQATLRCSPISGHTSVYWYQQALGLGLQFLLWYDEGEERNRGNFPPRFSGRQFPNYSSELNVNALELEDSALYLCASTPGYRFEQYFGPGTRLTVT.

The V and J genes are TRBV19 and TRBJ2-7, with D perhaps matching TRBD2 (6 bases). V lost 2 bases and J 3 bases, leaving 14 bases between the germline ends. The CDR3 has 15 residues. CDR1 and CDR2 (germline): LNHDA, SQIVND (reference sequence). The CDR3 DNA is TGTGCCAGTAGTATACATTCCGGGAGAGGCTACGAGCAGTACTTC. It codes for CASSIHSGRGYEQYF.

The rearrangement joins TRBV30 to TRBJ1-4, with D unclear. This CDR3 has 12 residues. Trimming removed 0 bases at V and 7 bases at J, with 6 bases between. Germline assignment: CDR1 GTSNPN and CDR2 SVGIG (reference sequence). The CDR3 DNA is TGTGCCTGGAGTGTACTAGGTGAAAAACTGTTTTTT. Amino acids: CAWSVLGEKLFF. Filled out from reference TRBV30 and TRBJ1-4, the complete variable domain reads SQTIHQWPATLVQPVGSPLSLECTVEGTSNPNLYWYRQAAGRGLQLLFYSVGIGQISSEVPQNLSASRPQDRQFILSSKKLLLSDSGFYLCAWSVLGEKLFFGSGTQLSVL.

In its sample, this clone was seen a few times. This chain joins TRBV6-6 and TRBJ1-5, with TRBD1 identical over 8 bases. CDR1 and CDR2 from the germline V gene are MNHNY and SVGAGI (reference sequence). Trimming removed 6 bases from V and 5 bases from J; junction bases left unmatched: 12. CDR3 length equals 16 residues. Here the CDR3 DNA reads TGTGCCAGCAGCTTTCCTCAGGGGGCGGAGGATCAGCCCCAGCATTTT. Translating it yields CASSFPQGAEDQPQHF.

The chain carries TRBV28 and TRBJ2-7; 7 bases match TRBD2. Trimming removed 7 bases from V and 2 bases from J; junction bases left unmatched: 5. The CDR3 has 13 amino acids. The germline gives CDR1 MDHEN, CDR2 SYDVKM. The CDR3 loop is CASTSGSPYEQYF. The CDR3 nucleotides are TGTGCCAGCACTAGCGGATCTCCCTACGAGCAGTACTTC.

This clone was observed a single time. The V and J genes are TRBV6-5 and TRBJ1-1, with a weak D call TRBD1 (5 bases). Trimming pared 2 bases from V and 7 bases from J, leaving 5 bases between. The CDR3 extends over 11 amino acids. Germline lookup yields CDR1 MNHEY and CDR2 SVGAGI. CDR3 sequence (DNA): TGTGCCAGCAGTTACAGGGGTGAAGCTTTCTTT. Translated: CASSYRGEAFF.

The J gene is TRBJ2-2, the V gene TRBV7-6, with D uncertain. The V end lost 0 bases, the J end lost 4 bases, and 3 bases lay between the germline ends. CDR1 is SGHVS and CDR2 is FNYEAQ in the germline V gene. The CDR3 extends over 13 amino acids. The CDR3 DNA reads TGTGCCAGCAGCTTAGCCTCCACCGGGGAGCTGTTTTTT. Translation gives CASSLASTGELFF. The full variable domain, in which reference TRBV7-6 and TRBJ2-2 provide the parts outside the CDR3, is GAGVSQSPRYKVTKRGQDVALRCDPISGHVSLYWYRQALGQGPEFLTYFNYEAQQDKSGLPNDRFSAERPEGSISTLTIQRTEQRDSAMYRCASSLASTGELFFGEGSRLTVL.

The chain employs TRBV5-4 and TRBJ2-5, with D unresolved. CDR1 and CDR2 from the germline V gene are SGHNT and YYREEE (reference sequence). The CDR3 sequence is 15 residues long. V was trimmed by 1 base and J by 0 bases, leaving 10 bases between them. The CDR3 DNA is TGTGCCAGCAGCTTGCGAAACTTTTACCAAGAGACCCAGTACTTC. Protein sequence: CASSLRNFYQETQYF. Looking up the rest from reference TRBV5-4 and TRBJ2-5 gives the full variable domain: ETGVTQSPTHLIKTRGQQVTLRCSSQSGHNTVSWYQQALGQGPQFIFQYYREEENGRGNFPPRFSGLQFPNYSSELNVNALELDDSALYLCASSLRNFYQETQYFGPGTRLLVL.

There are a few counts of this clone. The chain employs TRBV27 and TRBJ2-1; TRBD2 is a possible D gene (6 bases). There are 15 residues in the CDR3. Trimming shortened V by 3 bases and J by 3 bases, and 12 bases separated the two germline ends. The germline V gene has CDR1 MNHEY and CDR2 SMNVEV (reference sequence). CDR3 coding DNA: TGTGCCAGCAGTTTCCGAGCGGGCAACTACAATGAGCAGTTCTTC. Translation gives CASSFRAGNYNEQFF.

The chain has TRBV5-4 and TRBJ2-3; D may be TRBD2 (5 bases). Germline V gene sequence: CDR1 SGHNT, CDR2 YYREEE (reference sequence). V lost 4 bases to trimming and J lost 1 base, with 10 bases between them. The length of the CDR3 is 14 residues. The chain's CDR3 is CASSADWRTDTQYF. The CDR3 region has the DNA TGTGCCAGCAGCGCGGACTGGCGCACAGATACGCAGTATTTT.

This chain uses TRBV6-6 with TRBJ1-1; the D gene is possibly TRBD1 (6 bases). Per germline, CDR1 MNHNY and CDR2 SVGAGI (reference sequence). The germline V and J ends were trimmed by 11 bases and 4 bases, with 20 bases remaining between them. The CDR3 length is 14 residues. The CDR3 sequence: CASQEGTGLTEAFF. The CDR3 DNA sequence: TGTGCCTCACAAGAGGGTACAGGGCTCACTGAAGCTTTCTTT.

The CDR3 DNA reads as TGTGCCTGGAGTTCTGTGCAGGGGGCCTTCTTTACCTACGAGCAGTACTTC. Translating it yields CAWSSVQGAFFTYEQYF. This chain connects TRBV30 to TRBJ2-7, with TRBD1 identical over 8 bases. Germline CDR1 GTSNPN, CDR2 SVGIG (reference sequence). V shed 2 bases and J 2 bases; nucleotides not matched to a gene: 14. This CDR3 contains 17 residues.

This clone was detected a few times. The chain links TRBV4-1 to TRBJ2-1, with 9 bases identical to TRBD2. This CDR3 contains 19 residues. Germline V CDR1 and CDR2: MGHRA, YSYEKL. The junction had 9 bases not matched to a gene; V was cut back by 0 bases and J by 0 bases. CDR3 sequence reads: CASSQDRKREANSYNEQFF. In DNA, the CDR3 is TGCGCCAGCAGCCAAGACAGAAAGCGGGAGGCTAACTCCTACAATGAGCAGTTCTTC.

The chain recombines TRBV2 with TRBJ2-3; D is possibly TRBD2 (5 bases). Trimming pared 2 bases from V and 2 bases from J, leaving 14 bases between. In germline, CDR1 is SNHLY, CDR2 FYNNEI. CDR3 length equals 16 residues. In DNA, the CDR3 is TGTGCCAGCAGTGAAATGCGACCGGGAAACACAGATACGCAGTATTTT. Amino acids: CASSEMRPGNTDTQYF.

The chain employs TRBV27 and TRBJ2-3; TRBD1 matches at 9 bases. In germline, CDR1 is MNHEY, CDR2 SMNVEV (reference sequence). After removal of 6 bases from V and 0 bases from J, the junction contained 10 bases not matched to a gene. The CDR3 extends over 17 amino acids. CDR3: CASSPPTGGFSTDTQYF. CDR3 coding DNA: TGTGCCAGCAGCCCACCCACAGGGGGCTTTAGCACAGATACGCAGTATTTT.

The rearrangement joins TRBV6-5 to TRBJ2-1, with a tentative D call TRBD2 (6 bases). CDR1 is MNHEY, CDR2 SVGAGI, per germline. V shed 2 bases and J shed 4 bases, with 15 bases lying between them. This CDR3 contains 16 residues. The CDR3 sequence is CASSYTMASAYNEQFF. The CDR3 DNA reads TGTGCCAGCAGTTACACGATGGCTAGCGCGTACAATGAGCAGTTCTTC.

The chain is built from TRBV11-2 and TRBJ2-5; 8 bases agree with TRBD2. This CDR3 comprises 16 residues. CDR1 is SGHAT, CDR2 FQNNGV, per germline. V was clipped by 3 bases and J by 4 bases; unmatched bases: 10. In nucleotides, the CDR3 is TGTGCCAGCAGCTTGCAAGCGGGAGCGCCCCTAGAGACCCAGTACTTC. Translation: CASSLQAGAPLETQYF.

In this sample, this clone turned up once. This rearrangement joins TRBV5-1 to TRBJ1-1; perhaps TRBD1 as D (6 bases). Trimming removed 2 bases at V and 1 base at J, with 12 bases between. The CDR3 runs to 15 residues. Germline CDR1 and CDR2: SGHRS and YFSETQ. CDR3 in amino acids: CASSLQGNANTEAFF. As DNA, the CDR3 is TGCGCCAGCAGCTTACAGGGTAACGCGAACACTGAAGCTTTCTTT.

The V and J genes are TRBV6-1 and TRBJ2-7; D might be TRBD2 (6 bases). CDR1 is MNHNS and CDR2 is SASEGT in the germline V gene. The ends were cut back, 7 bases at V and 2 bases at J, with 9 bases in the middle. The CDR3 consists of 12 residues. The CDR3 DNA is TGTGCCAGCAATGGGGAGGCCTACGAGCAGTACTTC. This translates into CASNGEAYEQYF.

This clone came up once. The gene calls are TRBV7-6 and TRBJ2-6; 8 bases map to TRBD1. The CDR3 has 20 amino acids. V lost 4 bases, J lost 2 bases, and 16 bases stayed unmatched. Germline values: CDR1 SGHVS, CDR2 FNYEAQ. The CDR3 sequence: CASSSVGAQGVGPGANVLTF. As DNA, the CDR3 is TGTGCCAGCAGCTCAGTTGGGGCACAGGGGGTTGGCCCTGGGGCCAACGTCCTGACTTTC.